This T cell receptor (beta chain) was identified during a study of blood T cell repertoires in COVID-19. Study as a whole: Researchers got acute and convalescent COVID-19 samples from the United States, Italy and Spain.

CDR3 length equals 14 residues. Per the authors' pipeline: Reference gene primers were amplified, and this amplification served to estimate nucleated cell counts. Assay used: immunoSEQ multiplex PCR; TCRdb lists only in-frame clones, some missing. The V and J calls and clone size come from that table; D and trimming were worked out from the DNA. This table has fewer than 300,000 clones, 75% to 90% appearing once. Symptom resolution, clearance, or two negative PCRs marked donors in Cohort 3 as recovered. V usage is TRBV21-1 and J usage is TRBJ2-7; no DNA check was done on the table's D call, TRBD1. TRBV21-1 is labeled a pseudogene. Specimen: PBMCs or T cells enriched from blood (not recorded which). The clonotype comes from a woman aged 30 to 39 who had recovered from COVID-19. The CDR3 spells CASSTWTVSYEQYF. In DNA form, the CDR3 reads TGTGCCAGCAGCACCTGGACAGTTTCCTACGAGCAGTACTTC.